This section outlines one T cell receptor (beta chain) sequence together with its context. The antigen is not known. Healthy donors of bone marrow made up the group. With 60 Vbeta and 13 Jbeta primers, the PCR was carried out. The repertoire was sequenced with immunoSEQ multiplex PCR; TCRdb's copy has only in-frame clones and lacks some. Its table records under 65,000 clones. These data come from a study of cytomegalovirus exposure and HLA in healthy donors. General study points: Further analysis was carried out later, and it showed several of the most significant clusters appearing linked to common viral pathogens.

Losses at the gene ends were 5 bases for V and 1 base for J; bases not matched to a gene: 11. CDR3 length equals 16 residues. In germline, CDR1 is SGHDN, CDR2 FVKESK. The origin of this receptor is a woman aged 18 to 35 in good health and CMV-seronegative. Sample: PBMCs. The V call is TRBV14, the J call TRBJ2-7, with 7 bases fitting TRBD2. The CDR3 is CASSTRWRGLSYEQYF. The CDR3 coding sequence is TGTGCCAGCAGCACCCGCTGGAGGGGACTATCCTACGAGCAGTACTTC.